This T cell receptor (beta chain) was identified during a study of CD8+CD57+ T cells in acquired aplastic anemia. Study-wide background: The sorted CD4+ and CD8+ cells yielded an average approximately 3 ug of DNA. Broader study findings: There were roughly 30 CD8+ CDR3 sequences that occurred in both patients and controls.

TCR beta VDJ combinations and CDR3 sequences were profiled from genomic DNA. MiXCR, applied by TCRdb to the reads, yields one record per CDR3 protein. The table lists 310,000 or so distinct CDR3 sequences, 56% of them singletons. Patients included in sequencing had previously demonstrated CD8+CD57+ cell expansion by flow cytometry. This CDR3 is built from 13 residues. After removal of 4 bases from V and 11 bases from J, the junction contained 10 bases not matched to a gene. From germline, CDR1 is LGHDT and CDR2 YNNKEL (reference sequence). At least ten counts were recorded for this clonotype. What it recognizes is unknown.

The genes are TRBV3-1 and TRBJ1-1; 7 bases line up with TRBD1. The sample comprised sorted CD4+, CD8+, or CD8+CD57+ T cells (not recorded which) from PBMCs. The sequence came from a human donor with aplastic anemia. The CDR3 nucleotides are TGTGCCAGCAGCCCCCGACAGGGCCTGCGTGCTTTCTTT. It is translated as CASSPRQGLRAFF.